The 29 T cell receptor beta chains listed next were all sequenced from one sample in a study of cytomegalovirus exposure and HLA in healthy donors. Amplification used 60 Vbeta primers and 13 Jbeta primers. Clones were read by immunoSEQ multiplex PCR, and TCRdb kept only the in-frame ones, dropping some. Among 110,000 to 150,000 clones listed, 60% to 85% were seen once. Sequencing used PBMCs. These receptors all come from a man aged 25-45 years in good health and CMV-seronegative.

This clone was seen a handful of times. The chain is built from TRBV28 and TRBJ2-7, with TRBD1 matching over 11 bases. Unmatched junction bases numbered 9, after V lost 7 bases and J lost 4 bases. The CDR3 has 15 amino acids. Per the germline V gene, CDR1 is MDHEN and CDR2 is SYDVKM. CDR3 nucleotide sequence: TGTGCCAGCACCCCTGGACAGGGGGCAAGGTACGAGCAGTACTTC. Translated: CASTPGQGARYEQYF.

This clone was picked up one time. The chain has TRBV7-2 and TRBJ2-4, with 10 positions matching TRBD1. The CDR3 consists of 16 residues. Germline CDR1 is SGHTA and CDR2 is FQGNSA. With V trimmed by 5 bases and J by 1 base, 5 bases remained unmatched. CDR3: CASSPGQGVAKNIQYF. The CDR3 DNA follows: TGTGCCAGCAGCCCAGGACAGGGGGTGGCCAAAAACATTCAGTACTTC.

This chain links TRBV5-1 with TRBJ1-4; D gene uncertain. The CDR3 length is 15 residues. Germline V gene lookup returns CDR1 SGHRS and CDR2 YFSETQ. V lost 4 bases and J 0 bases, leaving 10 bases between the germline ends. CDR3 coding DNA: TGCGCCAGCAGCACCGGTTTGGCAACTAATGAAAAACTGTTTTTT. Its protein product is CASSTGLATNEKLFF.

V gene TRBV7-2 combines with J gene TRBJ1-2; maybe TRBD1 (6 bases). V was shortened by 5 bases and J by 2 bases, with 15 bases between the two germline ends. This CDR3 contains 15 residues. Germline CDR1 and CDR2: SGHTA and FQGNSA. This CDR3 reads CASSPATGANYGYTF. The CDR3 nucleotides are TGTGCCAGCAGCCCCGCGACAGGAGCGAACTATGGCTACACCTTC.

The chain couples TRBV18 to TRBJ1-1; tentative D call: TRBD1 (5 bases). V was trimmed by 0 bases and J by 5 bases, leaving 10 bases between them. CDR3 size: 14 residues. Germline V gene data show CDR1 as KGHSH and CDR2 as LQKENI. The CDR3 coding sequence is TGTGCCAGCTCACCACCGGGTCCAGGGACTGAAGCTTTCTTT. Protein product: CASSPPGPGTEAFF.

The V gene is TRBV6-5, the J gene TRBJ2-1, with 9 positions matching TRBD2. The germline V gene encodes CDR1 MNHEY and CDR2 SVGAGI. The CDR3 consists of 12 residues. The V segment lost 6 bases and the J segment 15 bases; nucleotides outside the gene matches: 9. CDR3: CASSHLGTSTFF. CDR3 nucleotide sequence: TGTGCCAGCAGCCACCTTGGGACTAGCACGTTCTTC.

The chain carries TRBV6-6 and TRBJ1-5, with unresolved D. CDR1 MNHNY and CDR2 SVGAGI come from the germline V gene (reference sequence). The V and J ends lost 7 bases and 8 bases respectively, with 12 bases between them. This CDR3 is built from 12 residues. This CDR3 reads CASTTPQEPQHF. Written as DNA, the CDR3 is TGTGCCAGCACCACCCCCCAGGAGCCCCAGCATTTT.

The CDR3 DNA follows: TGTGCCAGTATGGGGGCGGCCGAACCCCTCCACTTT. Amino acids: CASMGAAEPLHF. The rearrangement joins TRBV19 to TRBJ1-6, with D perhaps TRBD1 (6 bases). Looked up from germline, CDR1 is LNHDA and CDR2 is SQIVND (reference sequence). The V end lost 7 bases, the J end lost 12 bases, and 13 bases lay between the germline ends. The length of the CDR3 is 12 residues.

The rearrangement uses TRBV11-1 and TRBJ2-7; 8 nucleotides line up with TRBD1. Germline V gives CDR1 SGHAT, CDR2 FQDESV (reference sequence). The CDR3 spans 16 residues. V gave up 5 bases and J gave up 0 bases; unmatched junction bases: 9. The CDR3 bases are TGTGCCAGCAGCCAACCGCGGGACAGGCCCTCCTACGAGCAGTACTTC. This codes for CASSQPRDRPSYEQYF.

The chain carries TRBV6-5 and TRBJ1-3; D ambiguous. The germline gives CDR1 MNHEY, CDR2 SVGAGI. The CDR3 contains 14 residues. V was shortened by 2 bases and J by 6 bases, with 11 bases between the two germline ends. CDR3 loop: CASSYAPGENTIYF. CDR3 bases: TGTGCCAGCAGTTACGCCCCGGGTGAAAACACCATATATTTT.

The CDR3 nucleotides read TGTGCCAGTAGTATTATGGCAGGCTCATCAGTCTATGGCTACACCTTC. This gives the protein CASSIMAGSSVYGYTF. The V call is TRBV19, the J call TRBJ1-2; D is unclear. Trimming stripped 3 bases from V and 4 bases from J, with 18 bases between. Germline assignment: CDR1 LNHDA and CDR2 SQIVND (reference sequence). The CDR3 is 16 amino acids.

V usage is TRBV2 and J usage is TRBJ2-5, with TRBD1 as a possible D gene (6 bases). This CDR3 comprises 14 residues. Trimming shortened V by 4 bases and J by 2 bases, and 11 bases separated the two germline ends. CDR1 is SNHLY and CDR2 is FYNNEI in the germline V gene. The CDR3 is CASSVQGFQETQYF. The DNA for the CDR3 is TGTGCCAGCAGTGTACAGGGATTTCAAGAGACCCAGTACTTC.

The J gene is TRBJ2-6, the V gene TRBV5-8, with D perhaps TRBD2 (6 bases). Trimming stripped 7 bases from V and 2 bases from J, with 19 bases between. Germline-derived CDR1 and CDR2 are SGHTS and YDEGEE. The CDR3 runs to 17 residues. The CDR3 here is CASGPGTGNPGANVLTF. The CDR3 nucleotides are TGTGCCAGCGGTCCCGGGACTGGGAATCCTGGGGCCAACGTCCTGACTTTC.

The rearrangement links TRBV28 to TRBJ2-2; 11 bases map to TRBD1. From germline, CDR1 is MDHEN and CDR2 SYDVKM. The CDR3 has 15 amino acids. V shed 6 bases and J 6 bases; nucleotides not matched to a gene: 6. The DNA of the CDR3 is TGTGCCAGCAGCCTGGGGGGACAGGGGGCCGGGGAGCTGTTTTTT. Translated, it gives CASSLGGQGAGELFF.

The chain combines TRBV11-3 with TRBJ2-1; 9 bases match TRBD1. Germline lookup yields CDR1 SGHNT and CDR2 YENEEA. Losses at the gene ends were 5 bases for V and 6 bases for J; bases not matched to a gene: 11. The CDR3 has 16 amino acids. The CDR3 DNA reads TGTGCCAGCAGCGTCAACAGGGGGCCGTCGGTCAATGAGCAGTTCTTC. Protein: CASSVNRGPSVNEQFF.

J is TRBJ2-3 and V is TRBV27; D is possibly TRBD1 (6 bases). Trimming removed 2 bases at V and 2 bases at J, with 11 bases between. This CDR3 comprises 15 residues. CDR1 is MNHEY and CDR2 is SMNVEV in the germline V gene (reference sequence). CDR3 in amino acids: CASSLVQGPTDTQYF. Written as DNA, the CDR3 is TGTGCCAGCAGTTTAGTACAGGGACCCACAGATACGCAGTATTTT.

This sequence joins TRBV2 and TRBJ1-1, with 8 bases identical to TRBD1. The ends lost 8 bases at V and 1 base at J; junction bases unmatched: 3. This CDR3 region has 13 residues. From germline, CDR1 is SNHLY and CDR2 FYNNEI. This chain's CDR3 is CASPGTGNTEAFF. The DNA for the CDR3 is TGTGCCAGCCCCGGGACAGGGAACACTGAAGCTTTCTTT.

The V gene is TRBV19, the J gene TRBJ2-3; D might be TRBD1 (5 bases). V gave up 5 bases and J gave up 1 base, with 10 bases separating them. Germline V gene data show CDR1 as LNHDA and CDR2 as SQIVND (reference sequence). This CDR3 spans 14 amino acids. The DNA for the CDR3 is TGTGCCAGTAGTGTCAGGGATGGCACAGATACGCAGTATTTT. It yields the protein CASSVRDGTDTQYF.

The chain combines TRBV5-5 with TRBJ2-2; 10 bases map to TRBD1. The CDR3 consists of 15 residues. Trimming at V came to 1 base and at J to 4 bases, leaving 1 base not matched to a gene. The germline V gene encodes CDR1 SGHKS and CDR2 YYEKEE (reference sequence). DNA for the CDR3: TGTGCCAGCAGCTTGTGGGACAGGGGCACCGGGGAGCTGTTTTTT. Amino acid sequence: CASSLWDRGTGELFF. The full variable domain, in which reference TRBV5-5 and TRBJ2-2 provide the parts outside the CDR3, is DAGVTQSPTHLIKTRGQQVTLRCSPISGHKSVSWYQQVLGQGPQFIFQYYEKEERGRGNFPDRFSARQFPNYSSELNVNALLLGDSALYLCASSLWDRGTGELFFGEGSRLTVL.

The DNA for the CDR3 is TGTGCCAGCAGCGTAGACTCGGGACTGGGGAGGTCTGAGACCCAGTACTTC. As protein: CASSVDSGLGRSETQYF. The V call is TRBV9, the J call TRBJ2-5, with D perhaps matching TRBD2 (6 bases). Germline lookup yields CDR1 SGDLS and CDR2 YYNGEE. There are 17 residues in the CDR3. Trimming left V 0 bases short and J 5 bases short, with 20 bases between.

The rearrangement links TRBV27 to TRBJ2-3; TRBD1 agrees at 7 bases. J was trimmed by 1 base and V by 3 bases; bases with no gene match: 7. Germline V lookup: CDR1 MNHEY, CDR2 SMNVEV (reference sequence). The CDR3 is 16 residues long. In DNA form, the CDR3 reads TGTGCCAGCAGTTTTGGACAGGCGAGGGGCACAGATACGCAGTATTTT. It codes for CASSFGQARGTDTQYF.

The count of this clone is one. The chain joins TRBV10-3 to TRBJ1-4; TRBD1 matches at 7 bases. Looked up from germline, CDR1 is ENHRY and CDR2 is SYGVKD. CDR3 size: 14 residues. The ends lost 0 bases at V and 7 bases at J; junction bases unmatched: 2. The CDR3 coding sequence is TGTGCCATCAGTGAGTCAGGGGGCAGTGAAAAACTGTTTTTT. It encodes CAISESGGSEKLFF.

The chain employs TRBV19 and TRBJ2-1, with TRBD2 matching over 11 bases. The CDR3 has 18 residues. Germline values: CDR1 LNHDA, CDR2 SQIVND (reference sequence). The ends lost 5 bases at V and 7 bases at J; junction bases unmatched: 16. The CDR3 DNA follows: TGTGCCAGTAGTGGAAAACTAGCGGGAGAACTCGGGCGTAATGAGCAGTTCTTC. This sequence encodes CASSGKLAGELGRNEQFF.

To note about this clone: The germline gene is not matched at one end of the junction; a read error may be the cause. The genes are TRBV27 and TRBJ1-4; 9 bases align to TRBD1. CDR3 length: 15 residues. Germline CDR1 and CDR2: MNHEY and SMNVEV (reference sequence). The CDR3 DNA sequence: TGTGCCAGCAGTATATCCGGGACAGGGAACGAAAAACTGTTTTTT. Its translation: CASSISGTGNEKLFF.

The chain recombines TRBV19 with TRBJ1-3, with 8 bases aligning to TRBD1. This CDR3 has 15 residues. Germline CDR1 reads LNHDA; CDR2 reads SQIVND (reference sequence). Trimming removed 4 bases from V and 2 bases from J; junction bases left unmatched: 4. The CDR3, as DNA: TGTGCCAGTAGTACCCGACAGGGGACTGGAAACACCATATATTTT. It encodes CASSTRQGTGNTIYF.

The chain joins TRBV4-2 to TRBJ1-6; 7 nucleotides agree with TRBD1. CDR3 size: 15 residues. Per germline, CDR1 LGHNA and CDR2 YNFKEQ. The ends lost 1 base at V and 6 bases at J; junction bases unmatched: 3. The CDR3 protein is CASSQGDRGNSPLHF. The CDR3 DNA sequence: TGTGCCAGCAGCCAAGGGGACAGAGGTAATTCACCCCTCCACTTT.

CDR3 amino acids: CASTSNRGYQALYGYTF. DNA for the CDR3: TGTGCCAGCACCTCCAACAGGGGGTATCAAGCTCTCTATGGCTACACCTTC. The rearrangement joins TRBV28 to TRBJ1-2, with 8 nucleotides matching TRBD1. Germline V gene lookup returns CDR1 MDHEN and CDR2 SYDVKM. The CDR3 length is 17 residues. J gave up 4 bases and V 7 bases, and 17 bases lay outside the gene matches.

This clone was seen only once. At one end, the junction sequence differs from germline, possibly due to a read error. This chain joins TRBV2 and TRBJ2-5; D might be TRBD2 (6 bases). The CDR3 is 11 residues long. Germline assignment: CDR1 SNHLY and CDR2 FYNNEI. The CDR3 loop is CASSLGLSGNF. The CDR3 region has the DNA TGTGCCAGCAGTCTGGGACTTTCCGGCAACTTC. Drawing the rest from reference TRBV2 and TRBJ2-5, the complete variable domain is EPEVTQTPSHQVTQMGQEVILRCVPISNHLYFYWYRQILGQKVEFLVSFYNNEISEKSEIFDDQFSVERPDGSNFTLKIRSTKLEDSAMYFCASSLGLSGNFGPGTRLLVL.

V usage is TRBV5-1 and J usage is TRBJ2-2; 11 bases are a match to TRBD2. This CDR3 is built from 18 residues. Germline CDR1 is SGHRS and CDR2 is YFSETQ. The junction had 7 bases not matched to a gene; V was cut back by 0 bases and J by 3 bases. CDR3 region: CASSLAVAGGLYTGELFF. Written as DNA, the CDR3 is TGCGCCAGCAGCTTGGCCGTAGCGGGAGGGCTCTACACCGGGGAGCTGTTTTTT.